These T cell receptor beta chains were read from a single sample in a study of response to subunit inactivated influenza vaccine. TCRdb ran MiXCR on the RT-PCR reads and lists one entry per CDR3 protein. The repertoire holds hundreds of thousands of distinct CDR3 sequences, with approximately 14% as singletons. This specimen was PBMCs from blood, taken 11 to 12 days after vaccination. The source is a man aged 45-65 years who received an inactivated influenza vaccine. The CDR3 runs from the conserved cysteine through the conserved F or W. A D gene is named only where the DNA matches it firmly. The size field is filled for only some rows; it gives once, few, many or a size class.

cdr3_aa cdr3_nt d_call j_call clone_size v_call
CASSEPGTGSYEQYF TGTGCCAGCAGCGAACCCGGGACAGGTTCCTACGAGCAGTACTTC TRBD1 TRBJ2-7 - TRBV7-2
CSASNWGTEAFF TGCAGTGCTTCCAATTGGGGAACTGAAGCTTTCTTT - TRBJ1-1 few TRBV20-1
CASSTTGTALFRELFF TGTGCCAGCAGCACGACCGGGACGGCCCTATTCCGGGAGCTGTTTTTT - TRBJ2-2 few TRBV7-2
CASSPTQRVNTGELFF TGTGCCAGCTCACCAACCCAGAGAGTGAACACCGGGGAGCTGTTTTTT - TRBJ2-2 - TRBV18
CSAGGELETYEQYF TGCAGTGCCGGAGGGGAGTTAGAGACCTACGAGCAGTACTTC - TRBJ2-7 - TRBV20-1
CASSYDYLTGELFF TGTGCCAGCAGTTACGACTACCTCACCGGGGAGCTGTTTTTT - TRBJ2-2 - TRBV6-5
CASSPRGGISYNEQFF TGTGCCAGCAGCCCCCGGGGTGGGATCTCCTACAATGAGCAGTTCTTC - TRBJ2-1 - TRBV6-1
CASSLPGAAFF TGTGCCAGCAGTTTACCGGGGGCGGCTTTCTTT - TRBJ1-1 few TRBV12-3/TRBV12-4
CSAGTSGIIQYF TGCAGTGCAGGGACTAGCGGGATCATTCAGTACTTC TRBD2 TRBJ2-4 - TRBV20-1
CASSLILAKSSYEQYF TGTGCCAGCAGTTTGATTCTCGCGAAAAGCTCCTACGAGCAGTACTTC - TRBJ2-7 - TRBV28
CASSVTRSGPETQYF TGTGCCAGTAGTGTTACCAGATCTGGTCCGGAGACCCAGTACTTC - TRBJ2-5 few TRBV19
CSARTGSAKNIQYF TGCAGTGCTAGGACAGGGAGTGCCAAAAACATTCAGTACTTC TRBD1 TRBJ2-4 few TRBV20-1
CSAKGTNSYEQYF TGCAGTGCTAAGGGGACTAACTCCTACGAGCAGTACTTC TRBD2 TRBJ2-7 many TRBV20-1
CSATAGQGVYEQYF TGCAGCGCGACGGCCGGACAGGGGGTTTACGAGCAGTACTTC TRBD1 TRBJ2-7 many TRBV29-1
CSATGTSGRVYETQYF TGCAGTGCTACAGGGACTAGCGGGAGAGTTTATGAGACCCAGTACTTC TRBD2 TRBJ2-5 - TRBV20-1
CASTPRGQRNTEAFF TGTGCCAGCACCCCCCGGGGACAGCGAAACACTGAAGCTTTCTTT TRBD1 TRBJ1-1 - TRBV12-3/TRBV12-4
CAIRSGRGQPQHF TGTGCCATCAGATCGGGGAGAGGTCAGCCCCAGCATTTT - TRBJ1-5 - TRBV10-3
CASSLFWTGTGQETQYF TGTGCCAGCAGCTTATTCTGGACCGGGACAGGGCAAGAGACCCAGTACTTC TRBD1 TRBJ2-5 - TRBV7-2
CASSLGSSGSFNEQFF TGTGCCAGCAGCTTGGGCAGTAGCGGCTCCTTCAATGAGCAGTTCTTC - TRBJ2-1 - TRBV5-4
CASSNRPREQFF TGTGCCAGCAGCAACCGGCCTAGAGAGCAGTTCTTC - TRBJ2-1 few TRBV12-3/TRBV12-4
CASSNRPPDPYHNEQFF TGTGCCAGCAGTAACCGACCCCCTGACCCTTACCACAATGAGCAGTTCTTC - TRBJ2-1 - TRBV6-5
CASSLDGRFVNTEAFF TGTGCCAGCAGCTTAGACGGCCGATTTGTGAACACTGAAGCTTTCTTT - TRBJ1-1 - TRBV7-9
CSARELAGGRETQYF TGCAGTGCTAGAGAACTAGCGGGGGGGCGGGAGACCCAGTACTTC TRBD2 TRBJ2-5 - TRBV20-1
CASSYDAADREDEQFF TGTGCCAGCAGTTATGACGCAGCGGATCGTGAGGATGAGCAGTTCTTC - TRBJ2-1 - TRBV6-5
CAISGGREAAHEQYF TGTGCCATCAGTGGAGGGCGGGAGGCCGCCCACGAGCAGTACTTC TRBD2 TRBJ2-7 few TRBV10-3
CASSQQGAYGYTF TGTGCCAGCAGCCAACAGGGGGCCTATGGCTACACCTTC TRBD1 TRBJ1-2 many TRBV7-9
CASSLFAGPYEQYF TGTGCCAGCAGTTTATTCGCGGGACCCTACGAGCAGTACTTC - TRBJ2-7 few TRBV27
CASSPLAGAEQFF TGCGCCAGCAGCCCTTTAGCGGGGGCTGAGCAGTTCTTC TRBD2 TRBJ2-1 few TRBV5-1
CASSQGPGVDTQYF TGTGCCAGTAGCCAGGGACCAGGTGTGGATACGCAGTATTTT - TRBJ2-3 - TRBV19
CASRAGRINTGELFF TGTGCCAGCAGGGCGGGCAGGATTAACACCGGGGAGCTGTTTTTT - TRBJ2-2 - TRBV6-2/TRBV6-3
CASSSLGGSAYEQYF TGTGCCAGCAGCAGCCTTGGGGGTAGCGCCTACGAGCAGTACTTC - TRBJ2-7 few TRBV7-2
CASSPLRTGLLKGHSYEQYF TGTGCCAGCAGTCCACTACGGACAGGGTTATTGAAAGGCCACTCCTACGAGCAGTACTTC TRBD1 TRBJ2-7 many TRBV12-3/TRBV12-4
CAISEYKGKTDTQYF TGTGCCATCAGTGAGTACAAGGGTAAGACAGATACGCAGTATTTT - TRBJ2-3 - TRBV10-3
CSDLRGGFPYNEQFF TGCAGCGACCTGCGGGGAGGGTTTCCCTACAATGAGCAGTTCTTC TRBD2 TRBJ2-1 few TRBV29-1
CASSLLGTPYDRGYTF TGTGCCAGCAGTTTACTAGGGACCCCATACGATCGGGGCTACACCTTC - TRBJ1-2 - TRBV27
CASSWGGSSYEQYF TGTGCCAGCAGTTGGGGGGGGAGCTCCTACGAGCAGTACTTC TRBD2 TRBJ2-7 few TRBV12-3/TRBV12-4
CASTAWEGTSYF TGTGCCAGCACCGCCTGGGAAGGGACGTCGTACTTC - TRBJ2-7 - TRBV2
CASNRGIQETQYF TGTGCCAGCAATAGGGGAATCCAAGAGACCCAGTACTTC - TRBJ2-5 many TRBV3-1
CASSLEPGHPQPQHF TGCGCCAGCAGCTTGGAGCCAGGGCACCCTCAGCCCCAGCATTTT - TRBJ1-5 - TRBV5-1
CASSLERRSNSPLHF TGCGCCAGCAGCTTGGAGCGCAGGAGTAATTCACCCCTCCACTTT - TRBJ1-6 few TRBV5-1
CASSFAGSPRYTQYF TGTGCCAGCAGCTTTGCCGGGAGCCCGAGGTATACGCAGTATTTT - TRBJ2-3 - TRBV7-2
CASRRQGNEKLFF TGTGCCAGCAGGAGACAGGGAAATGAAAAACTGTTTTTT TRBD1 TRBJ1-4 many TRBV12-3/TRBV12-4
CSVDDRGPEAFF TGCAGCGTTGATGACAGGGGACCTGAAGCTTTCTTT TRBD1 TRBJ1-1 - TRBV29-1
CASRVDPLGELFF TGCGCCAGCAGGGTGGACCCCCTTGGGGAGCTGTTTTTT - TRBJ2-2 - TRBV5-1
CASSEKGKAPIGPQHF TGTGCCAGCAGTGAAAAGGGAAAGGCGCCCATAGGGCCCCAGCATTTT - TRBJ1-5 - TRBV25-1